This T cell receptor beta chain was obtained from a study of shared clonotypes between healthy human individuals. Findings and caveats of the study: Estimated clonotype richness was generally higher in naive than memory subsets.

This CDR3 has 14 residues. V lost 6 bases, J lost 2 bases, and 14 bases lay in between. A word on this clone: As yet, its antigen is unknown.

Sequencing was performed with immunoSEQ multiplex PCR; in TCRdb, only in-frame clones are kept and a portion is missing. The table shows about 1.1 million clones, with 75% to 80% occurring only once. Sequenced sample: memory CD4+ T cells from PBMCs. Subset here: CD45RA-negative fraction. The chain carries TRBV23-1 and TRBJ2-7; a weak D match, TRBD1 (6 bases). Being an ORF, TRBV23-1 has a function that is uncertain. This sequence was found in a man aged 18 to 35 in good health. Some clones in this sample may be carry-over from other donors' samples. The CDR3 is CASRARDNTYEQYF. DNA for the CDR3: TGCGCCAGCAGGGCCAGGGACAATACCTACGAGCAGTACTTC.